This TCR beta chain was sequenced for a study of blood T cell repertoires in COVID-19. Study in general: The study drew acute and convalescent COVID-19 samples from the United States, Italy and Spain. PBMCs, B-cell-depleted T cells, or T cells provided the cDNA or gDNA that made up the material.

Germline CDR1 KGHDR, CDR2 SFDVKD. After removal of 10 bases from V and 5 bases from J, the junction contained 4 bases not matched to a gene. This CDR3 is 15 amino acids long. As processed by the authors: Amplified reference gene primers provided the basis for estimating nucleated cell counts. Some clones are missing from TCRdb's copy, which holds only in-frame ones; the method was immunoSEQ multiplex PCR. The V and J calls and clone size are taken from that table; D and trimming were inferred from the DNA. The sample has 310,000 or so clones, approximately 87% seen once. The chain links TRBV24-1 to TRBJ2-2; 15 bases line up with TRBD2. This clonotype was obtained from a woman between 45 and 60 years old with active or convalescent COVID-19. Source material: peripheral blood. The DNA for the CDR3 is TGTGCCACGACGGGACTAGCGGGAGGTACCGGGGAGCTGTTTTTT. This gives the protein CATTGLAGGTGELFF.